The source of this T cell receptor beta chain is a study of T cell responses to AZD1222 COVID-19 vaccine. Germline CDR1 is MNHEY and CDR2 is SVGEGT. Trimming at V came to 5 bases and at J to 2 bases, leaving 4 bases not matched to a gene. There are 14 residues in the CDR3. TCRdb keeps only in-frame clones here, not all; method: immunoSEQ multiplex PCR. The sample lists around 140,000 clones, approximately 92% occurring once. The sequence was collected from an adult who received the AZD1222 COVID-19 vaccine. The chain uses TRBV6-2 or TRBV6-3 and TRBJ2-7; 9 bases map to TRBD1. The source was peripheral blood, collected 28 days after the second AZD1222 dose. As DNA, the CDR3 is TGTGCCAGCAGTAACCGGGACAGGGCCTACGAGCAGTACTTC. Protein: CASSNRDRAYEQYF.